Each of the 9 T cell receptor beta chains below was sequenced from the same sample in a study of blood T cell repertoires in COVID-19 (TCRdb year 2020). The protocol used for the library was the immunoSEQ multiplex PCR assay. In its TCRdb copy, this immuneACCESS table keeps in-frame sequences only and misses some clones. Where compared with another copy, unresolved V genes explain less than half of these, and the others have no known cause. This sample holds almost 250,000 clones; about 89% were observed only once. 3.5% to 4.5% of the sample is taken by the ten largest. The sample comprised PBMCs or T cells enriched from blood (not recorded which). Receptor source: a woman between 25 and 40 years old who had recovered from COVID-19.

The chain has TRBV27 and TRBJ2-1; D may be TRBD2 (6 bases). Per germline, CDR1 MNHEY and CDR2 SMNVEV (reference sequence). V was shortened by 5 bases and J by 4 bases, with 15 bases between the two germline ends. This CDR3 region has 15 residues. The CDR3 region is CASSNPGTGYNEQFF. The CDR3 DNA reads TGTGCCAGCAGTAACCCCGGGACTGGGTACAATGAGCAGTTCTTC.

The V gene is TRBV18, the J gene TRBJ2-7; TRBD1 agrees at 7 bases. The CDR3 consists of 13 residues. The V gene end was trimmed by 5 bases and the J gene end by 5 bases; junction bases not matched to a gene: 6. Germline CDR1 and CDR2: KGHSH and LQKENI. The CDR3 DNA sequence: TGTGCCAGCTCAAGCGGACAGGCGGACGAGCAGTACTTC. It translates to CASSSGQADEQYF. Based on the CDR3 plus reference TRBV18 and TRBJ2-7, the full variable domain is NAGVMQNPRHLVRRRGQEARLRCSPMKGHSHVYWYRQLPEEGLKFMVYLQKENIIDESGMPKERFSAEFPKEGPSILRIQQVVRGDSAAYFCASSSGQADEQYFGPGTRLTVT.

The rearrangement links TRBV27 to TRBJ1-2, with D perhaps TRBD1 (5 bases). The germline CDR1 and CDR2 sequences are MNHEY and SMNVEV (reference sequence). V was trimmed by 2 bases and J by 8 bases, leaving 21 bases between them. This CDR3 is built from 16 residues. CDR3 residues: CASSLKAGRQGYGYTF. CDR3 coding DNA: TGTGCCAGCAGTTTAAAAGCGGGCAGGCAGGGATACGGCTACACCTTC.

The chain couples TRBV2 to TRBJ1-3, with a possible D match to TRBD1 (5 bases). The CDR3 is 14 residues long. In germline, CDR1 is SNHLY, CDR2 FYNNEI. V was pared by 6 bases and J by 2 bases, with 11 bases between. CDR3 residues: CASSPDRAGNTIYF. The DNA for the CDR3 is TGTGCCAGCAGCCCAGACAGAGCTGGAAACACCATATATTTT.

This clone was recorded a few times. This chain connects TRBV6-2 or TRBV6-3 to TRBJ1-1; a possible D gene is TRBD1 (5 bases). Trimming took off 5 bases at V and 11 bases at J, with 15 bases between the two ends. CDR1 and CDR2 from the germline V gene are MNHEY and SVGEGT. This CDR3 has 12 residues. The chain's CDR3 is CASSKSGSAAFF. The CDR3 DNA reads as TGTGCCAGCAGTAAATCAGGGTCCGCGGCTTTCTTT.

The chain uses TRBV5-8 and TRBJ1-2, with 10 bases matching TRBD1. Trimming cost V 0 bases and J 3 bases; bases outside gene matches: 5. The CDR3 is made up of 16 amino acids. CDR1 and CDR2 from the germline V gene are SGHTS and YDEGEE. CDR3 amino acids: CASSLAGTGDYYGYTF. The DNA of the CDR3 is TGTGCCAGCAGCTTGGCCGGGACAGGGGACTACTATGGCTACACCTTC.

The sample holds a few counts of this clone. As DNA, the CDR3 is TGTGCCAGCAGACATTCAGGGTCTACTGAAGCTTTCTTT. Protein sequence: CASRHSGSTEAFF. The chain couples TRBV7-9 to TRBJ1-1, with a weak D call TRBD1 (5 bases). This CDR3 comprises 13 residues. Germline V CDR1 and CDR2: SEHNR, FQNEAQ (reference sequence). Trimming left V 6 bases short and J 5 bases short, with 13 bases between.

V usage is TRBV25-1 and J usage is TRBJ1-3; a weak D match, TRBD1 (5 bases). The CDR3 consists of 15 residues. Germline CDR1 reads MGHDK; CDR2 reads SYGVNS. CDR3 amino acids: CASAGRGERRNTIYF. The CDR3 DNA sequence: TGTGCAAGTGCAGGAAGGGGCGAACGCCGAAACACCATATATTTT.

The chain recombines TRBV11-2 with TRBJ2-1; tentative D call: TRBD2 (5 bases). Germline CDR1 reads SGHAT; CDR2 reads FQNNGV. V lost 5 bases to trimming and J lost 10 bases, with 9 bases between them. The CDR3 loop spans 11 amino acids. The CDR3: CASSTTGEQFF. CDR3 nucleotide sequence: TGTGCCAGCAGCACCACGGGGGAGCAGTTCTTC.